Listed below are T cell receptor beta chains from one sample, sequenced in a study of blood T cell repertoires in COVID-19. Data came from immunoSEQ multiplex PCR; TCRdb stores just in-frame clones and leaves some out. The table shows a few hundred thousand clones, with 65% to 85% occurring only once. The sequenced sample was PBMCs or T cells enriched from blood (not recorded which). These receptors came from a man aged 30 to 39 with acute COVID-19. CDR3s include the opening cysteine and the closing phenylalanine or tryptophan. The D gene is left open where the match is weak. Rows may omit the clone size; those that give it use once, few, many or a size class.

length	V	size	D	J	DNA	CDR3
14	TRBV6-5	.	TRBD1	TRBJ1-1	TGTGCCAGCAGTTCAGTTCAGGGGGCTGACGGGGCTTTCTTT	CASSSVQGADGAFF
12	TRBV6-5	once	.	TRBJ2-3	TGTGCCAGCAGTTCTTTCGCAGATACGCAGTATTTT	CASSSFADTQYF
18	TRBV5-4	.	TRBD2	TRBJ2-3	TGTGCCAGCAGCCCTACCGGGCTTAGCGGGGGGTACGGAGATACGCAGTATTTT	CASSPTGLSGGYGDTQYF
17	TRBV5-4	.	TRBD1	TRBJ2-6	TGTGCCAGCAGTCCCGGGACAGGGACCTCTGGGGCCAACGTCCTGACTTTC	CASSPGTGTSGANVLTF
14	TRBV5-6	.	.	TRBJ1-2	TGTGCCAGCACCCCAGTTTTATCTAACTATGGCTACACCTTC	CASTPVLSNYGYTF
17	TRBV4-2	.	.	TRBJ2-2	TGTGCCAGCAGCCAAGAATACCCGGCGGGGAACACCGGGGAGCTGTTTTTT	CASSQEYPAGNTGELFF
15	TRBV5-1	once	.	TRBJ2-7	TGCGCCAGCAGCGGCGAACCGGGATTTAACTACGAGCAGTACTTC	CASSGEPGFNYEQYF
16	TRBV7-3	.	.	TRBJ1-1	TGTGCCAGCAGCCCCGGGGGGGTAAGGGGGGCCCCCGAAGCTTTCTTT	CASSPGGVRGAPEAFF
15	TRBV2	few	TRBD1	TRBJ2-2	TGTGCCAGCAGGGGAGACAGGGGAGTGGCCGGGGAGCTGTTTTTT	CASRGDRGVAGELFF
13	TRBV4-1	.	.	TRBJ2-7	TGCGCCAGCAGCCGGAAGGACAGCTACGAGCAGTACTTC	CASSRKDSYEQYF
15	TRBV5-5	once	.	TRBJ2-1	TGTGCCAGCAGCGCGAGGGACTCGGGGAATCGTGAGCAGTTCTTC	CASSARDSGNREQFF
15	TRBV6-6	once	.	TRBJ1-1	TGTGCCAGCAGTTTGCTACAGGGCCAGTGGACTGAAGCTTTCTTT	CASSLLQGQWTEAFF
13	TRBV6-5	.	.	TRBJ1-2	TGTGCCAGCAGCCACGACAGAGTTGATGGCTACACCTTC	CASSHDRVDGYTF
13	TRBV12-5	.	.	TRBJ2-1	TGTGCTAGTGGTTCTATAGGGGCCAATGAGCAGTTCTTC	CASGSIGANEQFF
15	TRBV2	once	TRBD1	TRBJ1-2	TGTGCCAGCAGTCCTACAGGGGGCGATAACTATGGCTACACCTTC	CASSPTGGDNYGYTF
15	TRBV5-1	.	.	TRBJ2-7	TGCGCCAGCAGCCAGGACAGCGTGAGCTCCTACGAGCAGTACTTC	CASSQDSVSSYEQYF
16	TRBV3-1/TRBV3-2	few	TRBD1	TRBJ1-2	TGTGCCAGCAGCCCCGAGGGACAGCTGAATGGAGATGGCTACACCTTC	CASSPEGQLNGDGYTF
14	TRBV11-2	.	.	TRBJ1-2	TGTGCCAGCACCGAAAAGACAGGCTACTATGGCTACACCTTC	CASTEKTGYYGYTF
15	TRBV12-5	.	TRBD1	TRBJ2-5	TGTGCTAGTGGTTCTAACACAGGGGGCGGAGTGACCCAGTACTTC	CASGSNTGGGVTQYF
15	TRBV10-3	.	.	TRBJ2-7	TGTGCCATCAGTGAAGGGGCGGTAAGGAATTACGAGCAGTACTTC	CAISEGAVRNYEQYF
14	TRBV6-1	few	.	TRBJ1-5	TGTGCCAGCAGTGAAGTGAGGGACTTCGGGCCCCAGCATTTT	CASSEVRDFGPQHF
14	TRBV27	.	TRBD1	TRBJ1-4	TGTGCCAGCAGTTATCGACAGGGTGGGGAAAAACTGTTTTTT	CASSYRQGGEKLFF
15	TRBV15	few	TRBD1	TRBJ2-2	TGTGCCACCAGCAGATACCAGACAGGGGGCGGGGAGCTGTTTTTT	CATSRYQTGGGELFF
13	TRBV7-6	.	TRBD2	TRBJ2-5	TGTGCCAGCAGCTTCCCGGGGGGGGAGACCCAGTACTTC	CASSFPGGETQYF
13	TRBV27	.	TRBD1	TRBJ2-4	TGTGCCAGCAAGGGGGCGGCCAAAAACATTCAGTACTTC	CASKGAAKNIQYF
14	TRBV10-1	.	.	TRBJ2-3	TGCGCCAGCAGTGAGTCGACTCGGACAGATACGCAGTATTTT	CASSESTRTDTQYF
14	TRBV5-6	.	TRBD1	TRBJ2-7	TGTGCCAGCAGCTTGGGACAGGGTCTTAACGAGCAGTACTTC	CASSLGQGLNEQYF
15	TRBV14	.	.	TRBJ2-7	TGTGCCAGCAGCCAAGATCCTCGGAGCTCCTACGAGCAGTACTTC	CASSQDPRSSYEQYF
12	TRBV2	.	TRBD1	TRBJ1-1	TGTGCCAGCAAGACAGGGGGCACTGAAGCTTTCTTT	CASKTGGTEAFF
15	TRBV12-5	.	TRBD1	TRBJ2-2	TGTGCTAGTGCCCCAGGGGGTATTGGCACCGGGGAGCTGTTTTTT	CASAPGGIGTGELFF
13	TRBV7-9	.	.	TRBJ1-1	TGTGCCAGCAGCTTAGGAGGGACTCATGAAGCTTTCTTT	CASSLGGTHEAFF
14	TRBV18	.	TRBD1	TRBJ2-7	TGTGCCAGCTCACCAGGGGACAGCTCCTACGAGCAGTACTTC	CASSPGDSSYEQYF
15	TRBV19	.	.	TRBJ2-1	TGTGCCAGTAGTTCTCCGGGACATGGCTCGGATGAGCAGTTCTTC	CASSSPGHGSDEQFF
16	TRBV27	.	TRBD2	TRBJ2-3	TGTGCCAGCAGTTCTATACTAGCGGGGGGCACAGATACGCAGTATTTT	CASSSILAGGTDTQYF
18	TRBV9	.	TRBD1	TRBJ1-6	TGTGCCAGCAGCGAGCGACAGGGGGCCGGCTCCTATAATTCACCCCTCCACTTT	CASSERQGAGSYNSPLHF
15	TRBV3-1/TRBV3-2	.	.	TRBJ1-3	TGTGCCAGCAGCCAAGAAGTAACATCTGGAAACACCATATATTTT	CASSQEVTSGNTIYF
13	TRBV5-4	.	.	TRBJ1-2	TGTGCCAGCAGCCTACAGGGAAACTATGGCTACACCTTC	CASSLQGNYGYTF
14	TRBV3-1/TRBV3-2	.	TRBD1	TRBJ1-2	TGTGCCAGCAGCCTCTCGGACAGGGGGCAAGGCTACACCTTC	CASSLSDRGQGYTF
15	TRBV5-1	.	.	TRBJ2-2	TGCGCCAGCAGCTCAAGCGCCGATTTCACCGGGGAGCTGTTTTTT	CASSSSADFTGELFF
13	TRBV2	.	TRBD2	TRBJ2-5	TGTGTACCGGGACTAGCGGGGCAAGAGACCCAGTACTTC	CVPGLAGQETQYF
13	TRBV19	.	TRBD1	TRBJ1-1	TGTGCCAGTAGTACCCACAGGGGCGCTGAAGCTTTCTTT	CASSTHRGAEAFF
15	TRBV6-1	.	TRBD2	TRBJ2-1	TGTGCCAGCAGTGAATCCAGCGGGGGGTCCAATGAGCAGTTCTTC	CASSESSGGSNEQFF
12	TRBV19	.	.	TRBJ1-1	TGTGCCAGTAGTGGCAGGGGCCGTGAAGCTTTCTTT	CASSGRGREAFF
13	TRBV29-1	once	TRBD1	TRBJ1-3	TGCAGCGTTGGAATTGGACAGGGGGCCGGAATTAATTTT	CSVGIGQGAGINF
13	TRBV30	.	.	TRBJ2-7	TGTGCCTGGAGTGTACTGAAACCTTACGAGCAGTACTTC	CAWSVLKPYEQYF
16	TRBV5-4	.	.	TRBJ1-5	TGTGCCAGCAGCTCCGGACGGACGGGAACCAATCAGCCCCAGCATTTT	CASSSGRTGTNQPQHF
12	TRBV19	.	.	TRBJ2-5	TGTGCCACCCAAGGGCAGGGGGGCACCCAGTACTTC	CATQGQGGTQYF
14	TRBV15	.	TRBD1	TRBJ1-1	TGTGCCACCAGCGGCCCGGAGGGGGCCACTGAAGCTTTCTTT	CATSGPEGATEAFF
15	TRBV6-5	.	TRBD2	TRBJ2-7	TGTGCCAGCACGCCTAGCGGGGGGCCGTTCTACGAGCAGTACTTC	CASTPSGGPFYEQYF